This T cell receptor beta chain was captured by sequencing in a study of graft-versus-host responses after intestinal transplantation. On this clone: Its antigen is as yet unknown.

Trimming shortened V by 8 bases and J by 2 bases, and 18 bases separated the two germline ends. This CDR3 contains 15 residues. The germline V gene has CDR1 MNHNY and CDR2 SVGAGI (reference sequence). Profiling relied on immunoSEQ multiplex PCR, and the TCRdb table lists in-frame clones only, not all of them. The sample consists of 90,000 to 150,000 clones, approximately 95% of them appearing once. The clonotype comes from a human donor who received an intestinal transplant. The input for sequencing was unstimulated CD8+ T cells sorted from spleen or lymph node cells, taken before intestinal transplant. The chain employs TRBV6-6 and TRBJ1-1, with TRBD1 as a possible D gene (5 bases). The CDR3 DNA follows: TGTGCCAGCGAGGAGGGAGTTGGGGGAAACACTGAAGCTTTCTTT. Protein: CASEEGVGGNTEAFF.